This record concerns one TCR beta chain sequence. The data were obtained in a study of graft-versus-host responses after intestinal transplantation. Study context: Transplants were multivisceral, liver-intestinal, or isolated intestinal.

CFSE-low proliferating responders, CD3+CD4+ and CD3+CD8+, were sorted post-reaction. General study points: Those patients showing graft-donor T cell macrochimerism displayed high graft-versus-host to host-versus-graft clonal ratios in allografts. Peak circulating GvH clone levels were associated with early post-transplant HvG declines.

Libraries were prepared by immunoSEQ multiplex PCR; TCRdb keeps only in-frame clonotypes and omits some of them. Here the sample spans more than 12,000 clones, 25% to 40% being singletons. Trimming took off 1 base at V and 0 bases at J, with 5 bases between the two ends. This CDR3 is 14 amino acids long. From germline, CDR1 is SGHRS and CDR2 YFSETQ. The source is a human patient who received an intestinal transplant. The chain combines TRBV5-1 with TRBJ2-1; D unclear. The sequenced sample was alloreactive CD4+ T cells from a mixed lymphocyte reaction culture, obtained before intestinal transplant. The subset is: CFSE-low proliferating T cells sorted from roughly six-day pre-transplant mixed lymphocyte reaction (GvH or HvG direction). This CDR3 is CASSLPSSYNEQFF. The CDR3 region has the DNA TGCGCCAGCAGCTTGCCGAGCTCCTACAATGAGCAGTTCTTC. Combining the CDR3 with reference TRBV5-1 and TRBJ2-1 gives the whole variable domain KAGVTQTPRYLIKTRGQQVTLSCSPISGHRSVSWYQQTPGQGLQFLFEYFSETQRNKGNFPGRFSGRQFSNSRSEMNVSTLELGDSALYLCASSLPSSYNEQFFGPGTRLTVL.